The rows below give T cell receptor beta chains drawn from one sample of a study of T cell changes during pregnancy in multiple sclerosis. Assay: immunoSEQ multiplex PCR; the TCRdb copy retains only in-frame clones and omits some. Here the sample spans approximately 100,000 clones, more than 80% being singletons. This specimen consisted of peripheral blood, obtained in the second trimester of pregnancy. These TCRs come from a female donor with multiple sclerosis, enrolled in a pregnancy study. CDR3s include the opening cysteine and the closing phenylalanine or tryptophan. The order of the fields is clone size, J gene, V gene, D gene, CDR3 protein, CDR3 DNA. A D gene is named only where the DNA matches it firmly. Rows may omit the clone size; those that give it use once, few, many or a size class.

- | TRBJ2-1 | TRBV7-9 | TRBD2 | CASSSGLAGDNEQFF | TGTGCCAGCAGCTCGGGACTAGCGGGAGACAATGAGCAGTTCTTC
- | TRBJ2-7 | TRBV7-3 | - | CASSLNEGGEQYF | TGTGCCAGCAGCTTAAATGAGGGTGGCGAGCAGTACTTC
- | TRBJ1-5 | TRBV6-6 | - | CASSYSFGGNQPQHF | TGTGCCAGCAGTTACTCGTTCGGAGGCAATCAGCCCCAGCATTTT
few | TRBJ1-1 | TRBV29-1 | - | CSVGGFKNTEAFF | TGCAGCGTCGGGGGATTCAAGAACACTGAAGCTTTCTTT
- | TRBJ1-4 | TRBV19 | - | CASSISGTGGEKLFF | TGTGCCAGTAGTATATCAGGAACGGGAGGTGAAAAACTGTTTTTT
- | TRBJ2-5 | TRBV11-2 | TRBD2 | CASSFTSGGTETQYF | TGTGCCAGCAGCTTTACTAGCGGGGGCACAGAGACCCAGTACTTC
- | TRBJ1-1 | TRBV5-1 | TRBD1 | CASSPGQGLTEAFF | TGCGCCAGCAGCCCGGGACAGGGCCTCACTGAAGCTTTCTTT
- | TRBJ2-2 | TRBV5-4 | - | CASSLIVSGELFF | TGTGCCAGCAGCTTAATTGTCTCCGGGGAGCTGTTTTTT
- | TRBJ2-5 | TRBV2 | TRBD2 | CASSEGSGGAQETQYF | TGTGCCAGCAGTGAAGGGTCGGGGGGGGCTCAAGAGACCCAGTACTTC
- | TRBJ1-3 | TRBV27 | - | CARGRNTSSGNTIYF | TGTGCCAGGGGGCGAAACACGAGCTCTGGAAACACCATATATTTT
- | TRBJ1-2 | TRBV19 | - | CASSIRGAGYGYTF | TGTGCCAGTAGTATACGGGGGGCTGGCTATGGCTACACCTTC
once | TRBJ1-6 | TRBV7-9 | TRBD1 | CASSLATGGYNSPLHF | TGTGCCAGCAGCTTAGCGACAGGGGGGTATAATTCACCCCTCCACTTT
- | TRBJ2-3 | TRBV19 | TRBD2 | CASSAPGTSVSDTQYF | TGTGCCAGTAGTGCCCCCGGGACTAGCGTTTCCGATACGCAGTATTTT
- | TRBJ2-3 | TRBV7-6 | TRBD2 | CASSLGLAGGSGTQYF | TGTGCCAGCAGCTTAGGGCTAGCGGGAGGCTCAGGTACGCAGTATTTT
- | TRBJ2-3 | TRBV5-6 | TRBD1 | CASSLDWDRESPDTQYF | TGTGCCAGCAGCTTGGATTGGGACAGGGAGAGCCCAGATACGCAGTATTTT
- | TRBJ2-1 | TRBV7-9 | TRBD2 | CASSLVGGEGQYEQFF | TGTGCCAGCAGCTTAGTGGGGGGGGAGGGCCAGTATGAGCAGTTCTTC
- | TRBJ1-5 | TRBV7-9 | TRBD1 | CASSSRQGSNQPQHF | TGTGCCAGCAGCTCCAGACAGGGGAGCAATCAGCCCCAGCATTTT
- | TRBJ2-7 | TRBV19 | - | CASQRGLGAGEQYF | TGTGCCAGCCAAAGGGGTTTAGGGGCTGGCGAGCAGTACTTC
- | TRBJ1-1 | TRBV14 | - | CASSQGPGTEAFF | TGTGCCAGCAGCCAAGGTCCGGGCACTGAAGCTTTCTTT
- | TRBJ1-1 | TRBV5-8 | - | CASSLVTAMNTEAFF | TGTGCCAGCAGCTTGGTAACAGCCATGAACACTGAAGCTTTCTTT
- | TRBJ2-5 | TRBV28 | - | CASSQSKSGGETQYF | TGTGCCAGCAGTCAGTCCAAGTCGGGTGGGGAGACCCAGTACTTC
- | TRBJ1-4 | TRBV28 | - | CASSFQREKLFF | TGTGCCAGCAGTTTTCAGAGGGAAAAACTGTTTTTT
- | TRBJ2-1 | TRBV6-5 | TRBD1 | CASSYPDRGPYNEQFF | TGTGCCAGCAGTTACCCAGACAGGGGGCCCTACAATGAGCAGTTCTTC
- | TRBJ2-7 | TRBV6-5 | TRBD1 | CASSSRGLKAYEQYF | TGTGCCAGCAGTTCCAGGGGGCTTAAGGCCTACGAGCAGTACTTC
- | TRBJ2-1 | TRBV18 | - | CASSPRQFSYNEQFF | TGTGCCAGCTCACCACGGCAGTTCTCCTACAATGAGCAGTTCTTC
- | TRBJ2-3 | TRBV4-1 | TRBD2 | CASSPLSRTSGTSTDTQYF | TGCGCCAGCAGCCCGTTATCCCGGACTAGCGGGACTAGCACAGATACGCAGTATTTT
once | TRBJ2-1 | TRBV27 | TRBD2 | CASRILGGGDDEQFF | TGTGCCAGCAGGATCCTCGGGGGAGGGGACGATGAGCAGTTCTTC
- | TRBJ2-3 | TRBV5-1 | TRBD1 | CASSPTGQGWDTQYF | TGCGCCAGCAGCCCGACGGGACAGGGATGGGATACGCAGTATTTT
once | TRBJ1-5 | TRBV6-1 | TRBD1 | CASSEAGTGGYQPQHF | TGTGCCAGCAGTGAAGCGGGGACAGGGGGTTATCAGCCCCAGCATTTT
- | TRBJ2-3 | TRBV28 | TRBD2 | CASSLSTTSGFSTDTQYF | TGTGCCAGCAGTCTTTCCACGACTAGCGGGTTTAGCACAGATACGCAGTATTTT
- | TRBJ1-3 | TRBV9 | - | CASSPQNSGNTIYF | TGTGCCAGCAGCCCTCAGAACTCTGGAAACACCATATATTTT
- | TRBJ2-5 | TRBV7-3 | TRBD2 | CASSLNVAGGQETQYF | TGTGCCAGCAGCTTAAATGTAGCGGGGGGTCAAGAGACCCAGTACTTC
many | TRBJ1-2 | TRBV28 | TRBD1 | CASSLRGMDYGYTF | TGTGCCAGCAGTCTCAGGGGGATGGACTATGGCTACACCTTC
- | TRBJ2-7 | TRBV4-1 | - | CASSQTQGGEQYF | TGCGCCAGCAGCCAAACACAGGGTGGAGAGCAGTACTTC
- | TRBJ2-1 | TRBV2 | TRBD2 | CASRAGPLGEQFF | TGTGCCAGCAGAGCGGGACCGCTGGGGGAGCAGTTCTTC
- | TRBJ2-7 | TRBV11-1 | - | CASSLDGRSSYEQYF | TGTGCCAGCAGCTTAGATGGTCGGAGCTCCTACGAGCAGTACTTC
- | TRBJ1-1 | TRBV9 | TRBD1 | CASSVTGGMNTEAFF | TGTGCCAGCAGCGTAACAGGGGGCATGAACACTGAAGCTTTCTTT
- | TRBJ1-2 | TRBV28 | TRBD1 | CASSPRGAGGGSNYGYTF | TGTGCCAGCAGTCCCCGAGGGGCAGGGGGCGGTAGTAACTATGGCTACACCTTC
- | TRBJ2-7 | TRBV28 | - | CASSFEVFAYEQYF | TGTGCCAGCAGTTTCGAGGTGTTTGCCTACGAGCAGTACTTC